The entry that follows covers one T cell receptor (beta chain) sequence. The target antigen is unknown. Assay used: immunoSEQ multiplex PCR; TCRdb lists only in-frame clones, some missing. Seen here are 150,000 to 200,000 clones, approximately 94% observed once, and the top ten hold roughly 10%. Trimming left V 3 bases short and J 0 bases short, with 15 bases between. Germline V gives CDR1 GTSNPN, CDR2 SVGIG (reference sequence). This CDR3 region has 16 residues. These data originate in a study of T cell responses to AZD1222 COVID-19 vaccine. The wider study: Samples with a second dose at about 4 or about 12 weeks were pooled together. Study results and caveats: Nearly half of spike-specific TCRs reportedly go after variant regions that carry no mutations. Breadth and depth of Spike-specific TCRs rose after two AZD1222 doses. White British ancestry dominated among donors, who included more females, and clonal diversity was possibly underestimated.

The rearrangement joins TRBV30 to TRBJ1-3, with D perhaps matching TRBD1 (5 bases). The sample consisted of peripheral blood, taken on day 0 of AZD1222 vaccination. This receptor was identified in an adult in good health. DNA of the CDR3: TGTGCCTGGAGAGACGACAGAACAATCTCTGGAAACACCATATATTTT. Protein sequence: CAWRDDRTISGNTIYF.